The rows below give T cell receptor beta chains drawn from one sample of a study of cytomegalovirus exposure and HLA in healthy donors. Produced via immunoSEQ multiplex PCR; TCRdb's table is partial and in-frame only. The repertoire holds 150,000 or so clones, around four fifths seen once, with about 1.3% in the top ten. Sequencing was performed on PBMCs. The receptor source for this set is a man aged 25 to 45 in good health and CMV-seronegative. Each CDR3 is given with its conserved first and last residue. D genes are given only for firm matches. Clone size is not always given. Where it is, it says once, few, many or a class for expanded clones.

CDR3 DNA	CDR3 protein	V gene	J gene	D gene	clone size
TGTGCCAGCAGTCCGCCACGAGCGGGGGGTCCCATCTCCTACAATGAGCAGTTCTTC	CASSPPRAGGPISYNEQFF	TRBV27	TRBJ2-1	TRBD2	.
TGTGCCTGGAGTGTACAATCAGGAATAGGAGAGCTGTTTTTT	CAWSVQSGIGELFF	TRBV30	TRBJ2-2	.	.
TGTGCCAGCAGCTTAATCCGGTCTAGCGGGGGGGCCGGAGAGCAGTTCTTC	CASSLIRSSGGAGEQFF	TRBV7-3	TRBJ2-1	TRBD2	.
TGCGCCAGCAGCGGGACAGGCTATGCTGAAGCTTTCTTT	CASSGTGYAEAFF	TRBV10-1	TRBJ1-1	TRBD1	few
TGTGCCAGCAGCTACGAAGGAGGGCCCCCCAACAATGAGCAGTTCTTC	CASSYEGGPPNNEQFF	TRBV7-3	TRBJ2-1	.	.
TGTGCCAGCAGTTTAACTAGCTACAGTGAGCAGTTCTTC	CASSLTSYSEQFF	TRBV27	TRBJ2-1	.	.
TGCGCCAGCAGCCAAGGAGGCGAGGGCAGACAAGAGACCCAGTACTTC	CASSQGGEGRQETQYF	TRBV4-3	TRBJ2-5	.	.
TGTGCCAGCATGCGAACTGGGGGGAACTACGAGCAGTACTTC	CASMRTGGNYEQYF	TRBV21-1	TRBJ2-7	.	.
TGTGCCAGCAGCTATTGGGCAGGGTATCAAGAGACCCAGTACTTC	CASSYWAGYQETQYF	TRBV7-3	TRBJ2-5	.	.
TGTGCCAGCAGCAATCACGGGACTCTACGAACTGAAGCTTTCTTT	CASSNHGTLRTEAFF	TRBV7-6	TRBJ1-1	.	.
TGTGCCAGCAGCTTAGTACCGGGACAAATGAACACTGAAGCTTTCTTT	CASSLVPGQMNTEAFF	TRBV7-2	TRBJ1-1	.	.
TGTGCCTGGAGTTCGGGAGGGCCGGGTGAGCAGTTCTTC	CAWSSGGPGEQFF	TRBV30	TRBJ2-1	TRBD2	.
TGCGCCAGCAGCCAAGATCTCAGTAGCGGGGGCAGCCCACAGAGTTTTGGGACCCAGTACTTC	CASSQDLSSGGSPQSFGTQYF	TRBV4-1	TRBJ2-5	TRBD2	.
TGTGCCAGCAAAATGTATGGAGGGGAGGGGACTGAAGCTTTCTTT	CASKMYGGEGTEAFF	TRBV2	TRBJ1-1	.	.
TGTGCCAGTAGTAATGGACTAGCCGAGCAGTACTTC	CASSNGLAEQYF	TRBV19	TRBJ2-7	TRBD2	.
TGTGCCAGCAGCTACGGAGGGCTTTACGAGCAGTACTTC	CASSYGGLYEQYF	TRBV6-5	TRBJ2-7	.	once
TGTGCCAGTGGGCGCGGGGGGCATGAAAAACTGTTTTTT	CASGRGGHEKLFF	TRBV7-6	TRBJ1-4	.	few
TGCGCCAGCAGCTTGCTGGGGGGAGAAAAACTGCTTTTT	CASSLLGGEKLLF	TRBV4-3	TRBJ1-4	.	.
TGTGCCAGCAGCTCACAGGGGGGCACAGATACGCAGTATTTT	CASSSQGGTDTQYF	TRBV7-3	TRBJ2-3	TRBD1	few
TGTGCCAGCAGCCCCATGCGGGACGAGCAGTACTTC	CASSPMRDEQYF	TRBV7-2	TRBJ2-7	.	.
TGTGCCAGCAGCCCGGTTTATGGCTACACCTTC	CASSPVYGYTF	TRBV7-2	TRBJ1-2	.	few
TGTGCCAGCAGTTTAGCGGGGTTAGCTGGAAACACCATATATTTT	CASSLAGLAGNTIYF	TRBV28	TRBJ1-3	.	few